This TCR beta chain was sequenced in a study of cytomegalovirus exposure and HLA in healthy donors. The PCR made use of 60 Vbeta and 13 Jbeta primers. Profiling relied on immunoSEQ multiplex PCR, and the TCRdb table lists in-frame clones only, not all of them. Seen here are fewer than 250,000 clones, around 79% observed once, and the top ten hold 1.6%. The CDR3 is made up of 15 amino acids. The V end lost 0 bases, the J end lost 7 bases, and 13 bases lay between the germline ends. Germline lookup yields CDR1 MNHNS and CDR2 SASEGT. The TCR originated in a woman aged 50 to 60 in good health and CMV-seronegative. The chain joins TRBV6-1 to TRBJ2-1, with D possibly TRBD2 on 6 matching bases. Sequencing was performed on PBMCs. The DNA of the CDR3 is TGTGCCAGCAGTGAAGCTTCGGCGGGGCGTAATGAGCAGTTCTTC. The encoded protein is CASSEASAGRNEQFF.